This entry describes one T cell receptor beta chain. This record belongs to a study of blood T cell repertoires in COVID-19. Study overall: The United States, Italy and Spain were the sources of the acute and convalescent COVID-19 samples. Sample material is recorded as cDNA or gDNA derived from T cells, B-cell-depleted T cells, or PBMCs.

The ends were cut back, 3 bases at V and 8 bases at J, with 19 bases in the middle. The germline V gene encodes CDR1 MDHEN and CDR2 SYDVKM. The CDR3 consists of 15 residues. Original methodology: Nucleated cell counts were estimated from reference gene primer amplification. The table came from immunoSEQ multiplex PCR; TCRdb's copy has only in-frame clones and leaves some out. That table is the source of V, J and clone size, and D and trimming were worked out from the DNA. The table has roughly 700,000 clones, 85% to 90% seen once. The V and J genes are TRBV28 and TRBJ1-2; D unresolved. Sequences were obtained from peripheral blood. This TCR derives from a young woman with acute or convalescent COVID-19. The CDR3 sequence: CASSLVLRGTGGYTF. CDR3 sequence (DNA): TGTGCCAGCAGTTTGGTTTTGCGGGGAACGGGAGGCTACACCTTC.